One sample yielded the 25 T cell receptor beta chains listed below, sequenced in a study of CD8+CD57+ T cells in acquired aplastic anemia. CDR3 and TCR beta VDJ profiling relied on a genomic DNA template. TCRdb used MiXCR to reprocess the reads, holding one entry per CDR3 protein. The sample has about 220,000 distinct CDR3 sequences; approximately 35% are singletons. The sample was sorted CD4+, CD8+, or CD8+CD57+ T cells (not recorded which) from PBMCs. These receptors were obtained from a human donor in good health, serving as a control.

A few counts support this clonotype. CDR3 residues: CASSPRVSYEQYF. DNA of the CDR3: TGTGCCAGCTCACCACGGGTATCCTACGAGCAGTACTTC. V usage is TRBV2 and J usage is TRBJ2-7; D uncertain. Germline assignment: CDR1 SNHLY and CDR2 FYNNEI. The CDR3 runs to 13 residues. Trimming stripped 8 bases from V and 1 base from J, with 12 bases between.

About this clonotype: Possible read error: a much larger clone is one base away. The chain employs TRBV7-3 and TRBJ2-1, with D unresolved. Near its end, the DNA agrees better with TRBJ2-7, so the J call may be wrong. This CDR3 spans 14 amino acids. CDR1 and CDR2 (germline): SGHTA, FQGTGA. The CDR3 region has the DNA TGTGCCAGCAGCTTACAGCCCGGGTACAATGAGCAGTACTTC. Protein sequence: CASSLQPGYNEQYF.

This chain joins TRBV7-2 and TRBJ2-5; unclear D gene. CDR1 SGHTA and CDR2 FQGNSA come from the germline V gene. The CDR3 consists of 12 residues. With 5 bases removed from V and 3 bases from J, the gap between germline ends came to 7 bases. The CDR3: CASSQGKETQYF. CDR3 DNA: TGTGCCAGCAGCCAAGGAAAAGAGACCCAGTACTTC.

Ten or more counts support this clonotype. This chain connects TRBV9 to TRBJ1-1; D may be TRBD1 (5 bases). Trimming removed 4 bases from V and 3 bases from J, with 13 bases in between. Germline V gives CDR1 SGDLS, CDR2 YYNGEE. The CDR3 contains 14 residues. The CDR3 DNA is TGTGCCAGCAGCCCCAGTACGGGGGACACTGAAGCTTTCTTT. It translates to CASSPSTGDTEAFF.

In this sample, this clonotype turned up many times. The gene calls are TRBV2 and TRBJ2-7; D may match TRBD1 or TRBD2 (5 bases each). Germline V CDR1 and CDR2: SNHLY, FYNNEI. The CDR3 is 16 residues long. V was clipped by 2 bases and J by 6 bases, with 20 bases between them. The CDR3 DNA reads TGTGCCAGCAGTGAACGGCCGGACCTCTCGAGGGGCGAGCAGTACTTC. This translates into CASSERPDLSRGEQYF.

This clonotype has at least ten counts. This sequence joins TRBV2 and TRBJ1-2; D might be TRBD1 (5 bases). Germline lookup yields CDR1 SNHLY and CDR2 FYNNEI. V lost 1 base, J lost 2 bases, and 11 bases lay in between. This CDR3 has 15 residues. CDR3 sequence reads: CASSEGRVLNYGYTF. CDR3 bases: TGTGCCAGCAGTGAAGGCAGGGTCCTGAACTATGGCTACACCTTC.

This clonotype was observed many times. The chain links TRBV11-2 to TRBJ1-2; 7 bases map to TRBD1. V lost 0 bases to trimming and J lost 3 bases; unmatched junction nucleotides: 10. The CDR3 loop spans 17 amino acids. CDR1 and CDR2 (germline): SGHAT, FQNNGV. This CDR3 is CASSLDGGRTGHYGYTF. As DNA, the CDR3 is TGTGCCAGCAGCTTAGACGGGGGGCGGACAGGCCACTATGGCTACACCTTC.

To note about this clonotype: A much larger clone differs from this one at a single base, so this may be a read error. The conserved phenylalanine or tryptophan is not found at the CDR3 terminus, so this likely reflects a read error. The V and J genes are TRBV4-1 and TRBJ2-5; 8 positions agree with TRBD1. From germline, CDR1 is MGHRA and CDR2 YSYEKL. The CDR3 runs to 14 residues. After removal of 1 base from V and 5 bases from J, the junction contained 3 bases not matched to a gene. CDR3 DNA: TGCGCCAGCAGCCAAGCGGACAGGGAGGAGACCCAGTACTCC. Translation gives CASSQADREETQYS.

This clonotype was counted many times. This chain uses TRBV20-1 with TRBJ2-5; D uncertain. The germline gives CDR1 DFQATT, CDR2 SNEGSKA (reference sequence). This CDR3 contains 12 residues. Trimming pared 3 bases from V and 6 bases from J, leaving 11 bases between. Written as DNA, the CDR3 is TGCAGTGCTAGTTGGGGTAGGAAGACCCAGTACTTC. Protein product: CSASWGRKTQYF.

The chain joins TRBV6-6 to TRBJ1-1; D is uncertain. Deletions cut 0 bases from V and 4 bases from J, with 15 bases between. Germline V CDR1 and CDR2: MNHNY, SVGAGI (reference sequence). The CDR3 spans 16 residues. The CDR3 protein is CASSYSMPGAGTEAFF. The DNA of the CDR3 is TGTGCCAGCAGTTACTCGATGCCGGGAGCGGGCACTGAAGCTTTCTTT.

The chain combines TRBV5-1 with TRBJ2-3, with D perhaps matching TRBD1 (7 bases). Looked up from germline, CDR1 is SGHRS and CDR2 is YFSETQ. This CDR3 is built from 16 residues. Trimming cost V 0 bases and J 2 bases, with 13 bases left between them. CDR3 sequence reads: CASSLVGGTDTDTQYF. The CDR3 nucleotides are TGCGCCAGCAGCTTGGTAGGCGGGACAGACACAGATACGCAGTATTTT.

About this clonotype itself: The junction does not match germline at one end; this may be a read error. The rearrangement uses TRBV10-3 and TRBJ2-7; 11 bases map to TRBD1. The V gene's germline CDR1 is ENHRY and CDR2 SYGVKD. This CDR3 has 16 amino acids. The CDR3 is CASSSVRGTGGYGQYF. CDR3 DNA sequence: TGTGCCAGCAGTTCCGTTCGGGGGACAGGGGGGTACGGGCAGTACTTC.

V is TRBV30 and J is TRBJ1-2, with unresolved D. V lost 0 bases, J lost 8 bases, and 13 bases lay in between. The CDR3 covers 13 residues. CDR1 GTSNPN and CDR2 SVGIG come from the germline V gene (reference sequence). In DNA form, the CDR3 reads TGTGCCTGGAGTGTGTATGACGAGGAAGGCTACACCTTC. Amino acid sequence: CAWSVYDEEGYTF.

V gene TRBV24-1 combines with J gene TRBJ1-1; D is ambiguous. Per the germline V gene, CDR1 is KGHDR and CDR2 is SFDVKD. The CDR3 length is 13 residues. Between the trimmed V and J ends, which lost 6 bases and 2 bases, there was a span of 9 bases. CDR3 sequence reads: CATSLNGNTEAFF. Written as DNA, the CDR3 is TGTGCCACCAGTCTCAATGGAAACACTGAAGCTTTCTTT.

Comment on this clonotype: A much more abundant neighbour one base away suggests this may be a read error. The chain has TRBV20-1 and TRBJ1-1, with D uncertain. The CDR3 loop spans 15 amino acids. Trimming cost V 0 bases and J 6 bases, with 17 bases left between them. Germline V gives CDR1 DFQATT, CDR2 SNEGSKA (reference sequence). CDR3 protein: CSARDGEGGNAEAFF. The CDR3 DNA reads as TGCAGTGCTAGAGATGGGGAGGGAGGTAACGCTGAAGCTTTCTTT.

Remarks on this clonotype: A much larger clone lies a single base off, so this may be a read error. J is TRBJ1-6 and V is TRBV5-6, with 8 bases identical to TRBD1. Trimming removed 4 bases from V and 6 bases from J; junction bases left unmatched: 12. Per the germline V gene, CDR1 is SGHDT and CDR2 is YYEEEE. The CDR3 spans 17 residues. The DNA of the CDR3 is TGTGCCAGCAGCGGTATGGACAGGGAAGTTGGTAATTCACCCCTCCACTTT. Its translation is CASSGMDREVGNSPLHF.

There are a few counts of this clonotype. V usage is TRBV5-1 and J usage is TRBJ2-3; 10 bases map to TRBD2. The CDR3 loop spans 14 amino acids. V was clipped by 0 bases and J by 11 bases; unmatched bases: 6. Germline assignment: CDR1 SGHRS and CDR2 YFSETQ. The CDR3 DNA reads TGCGCCAGCAGCTTGGGACTAGCGGGTCATGAGCAGTATTTT. This translates into CASSLGLAGHEQYF.

In its sample, this clonotype was seen many times. The chain has TRBV10-1 and TRBJ2-2; the D gene is possibly TRBD2 (5 bases). This CDR3 region has 15 residues. Trimming left V 0 bases short and J 3 bases short, with 8 bases between. Germline V gene lookup returns CDR1 WNHNN and CDR2 SYGVQD (reference sequence). CDR3 nucleotides: TGCGCCAGCAGTGAGTCAATCGGGGACACCGGGGAGCTGTTTTTT. Amino acids: CASSESIGDTGELFF.

V gene TRBV11-2 combines with J gene TRBJ2-1; D may be TRBD1 (9 bases). The germline V gene encodes CDR1 SGHAT and CDR2 FQNNGV. This CDR3 spans 17 amino acids. V dropped 5 bases and J dropped 8 bases, with 25 bases sitting between them. The CDR3 sequence: CASSPTGGPTSGHEQFF. CDR3 in DNA: TGTGCCAGCAGCCCTACAGGGGGCCCAACTAGCGGCCATGAGCAGTTCTTC.

This chain uses TRBV11-3 with TRBJ2-5; 8 bases match TRBD1. Trimming removed 4 bases from V and 2 bases from J; junction bases left unmatched: 9. The V gene's germline CDR1 is SGHNT and CDR2 YENEEA. CDR3 size: 16 residues. The CDR3 DNA follows: TGTGCCAGCAGCTCGGGGACAGGTCGTTCACAAGAGACCCAGTACTTC. It encodes CASSSGTGRSQETQYF.

This clonotype has at least ten counts. This chain joins TRBV9 and TRBJ2-3; D gene ambiguous. V shed 2 bases and J shed 2 bases, with 3 bases lying between them. This CDR3 is built from 12 residues. Germline CDR1 SGDLS, CDR2 YYNGEE. In DNA, the CDR3 is TGTGCCAGCAGCGTTTTCACAGATACGCAGTATTTT. This sequence encodes CASSVFTDTQYF.

This clonotype was counted many times. The chain has TRBV4-1 and TRBJ1-1, with D possibly TRBD1 on 5 matching bases. The germline CDR1 and CDR2 sequences are MGHRA and YSYEKL. The CDR3 length is 16 residues. V lost 0 bases to trimming and J lost 4 bases, with 15 bases between them. CDR3 in DNA: TGCGCCAGCAGCCAAGAGGGGTGGGGGATAGTCACTGAAGCTTTCTTT. Encoded protein: CASSQEGWGIVTEAFF.

The count of this clonotype is one. A much larger clone differs from this one at a single base, so this may be a read error. The chain employs TRBV12-3 or TRBV12-4 and TRBJ2-7, with D hard to call. V lost 3 bases to trimming and J lost 5 bases, with 5 bases between them. The CDR3 runs to 11 residues. The CDR3, as DNA: TGTGCCAGCAGTTTTGGGCACGAGCAGTACTTC. Its translation is CASSFGHEQYF.

At least ten counts were recorded for this clonotype. The V gene is TRBV7-6, the J gene TRBJ2-7; tentative D call: TRBD2 (6 bases). The germline V and J ends were trimmed by 5 bases and 6 bases, with 14 bases remaining between them. Germline CDR1 SGHVS, CDR2 FNYEAQ. CDR3 length: 13 residues. In nucleotides, the CDR3 is TGTGCCAGCAGCCAAGCCGTCGGGAGCGAGCAGTACTTC. It codes for CASSQAVGSEQYF.

About this clonotype itself: Given the absence of the conserved phenylalanine or tryptophan at the CDR3 end, a read error is likely. The CDR3 reads CASGLAGQAYEQYL. CDR3 DNA: TGCGCCAGCGGCTTGGCCGGGCAGGCCTACGAGCAGTACCTC. This chain connects TRBV5-1 to TRBJ2-7; D uncertain. Germline V CDR1 and CDR2: SGHRS, YFSETQ. This CDR3 comprises 14 residues.